One sample yielded the 24 T cell receptor beta chains listed below, sequenced in a study of blood T cell repertoires in COVID-19. Some clones are missing from TCRdb's copy, which holds only in-frame ones; the method was immunoSEQ multiplex PCR. Among under 150,000 clones, 85% were seen once, and the ten largest hold 2.5% to 3%. Sequenced: peripheral blood. The source of these receptors is a woman aged 40 to 50 with active or convalescent COVID-19.

The chain recombines TRBV19 with TRBJ2-2; 15 bases fit TRBD2. Germline V gene lookup returns CDR1 LNHDA and CDR2 SQIVND (reference sequence). The J segment lost 3 bases and the V segment lost 5 bases, leaving 7 bases of the junction unmatched. There are 18 residues in the CDR3. The CDR3 DNA is TGTGCCAGTAGTTCTGGACTAGCGGGAGGGCCGGACACCGGGGAGCTGTTTTTT. Translating it yields CASSSGLAGGPDTGELFF.

The DNA for the CDR3 is TGTGCCATCAGCCCCGGGACTGCGGGAAACACCATATATTTT. Translated, it gives CAISPGTAGNTIYF. The V and J genes are TRBV10-3 and TRBJ1-3, with a weak D call TRBD1 (5 bases). V lost 6 bases and J 4 bases, leaving 13 bases between the germline ends. The CDR3 contains 14 residues. The germline CDR1 and CDR2 sequences are ENHRY and SYGVKD.

The genes are TRBV6-2 or TRBV6-3 and TRBJ1-5; D is undetermined. V was cut by 6 bases and J by 4 bases, with 7 bases left in between. Per the germline V gene, CDR1 is MNHEY and CDR2 is SVGEGT. The length of the CDR3 is 12 residues. The CDR3 nucleotides read TGTGCCAGCAGCCAAGCTAATCAGCCCCAGCATTTT. This codes for CASSQANQPQHF.

This clone was counted only a few times. The chain carries TRBV12-3 or TRBV12-4 and TRBJ1-1; D perhaps matches TRBD1 (5 bases). This CDR3 has 13 residues. V was shortened by 4 bases and J by 10 bases, with 16 bases between the two germline ends. The chain's CDR3 is CASSSTTGTRAFF. The CDR3 nucleotides read TGTGCCAGCAGTTCAACGACCGGGACTCGAGCTTTCTTT.

This clone was found once. This chain links TRBV28 with TRBJ2-7, with 12 bases fitting TRBD2. CDR1 is MDHEN and CDR2 is SYDVKM in the germline V gene. CDR3 length: 16 amino acids. V shed 6 bases, J shed 3 bases, and the junction held 9 bases outside the gene matches. The CDR3 nucleotides are TGTGCCAGCAGCCCCACCGGACTAGCGGGAAACTACGAGCAGTACTTC. This translates into CASSPTGLAGNYEQYF.

This chain links TRBV30 with TRBJ1-1, with 10 nucleotides matching TRBD1. This CDR3 has 13 amino acids. Germline V gives CDR1 GTSNPN, CDR2 SVGIG (reference sequence). The V gene end was trimmed by 2 bases and the J gene end by 4 bases; junction bases not matched to a gene: 1. This CDR3 reads CAWSRTGGTEAFF. The CDR3, as DNA: TGTGCCTGGAGTAGGACAGGGGGCACTGAAGCTTTCTTT.

The chain couples TRBV6-6 to TRBJ2-5, with TRBD2 identical over 10 bases. Per the germline V gene, CDR1 is MNHNY and CDR2 is SVGAGI (reference sequence). This CDR3 is built from 16 residues. Losses at the gene ends were 8 bases for V and 2 bases for J; bases not matched to a gene: 11. The CDR3 loop reads CASRDWTSGDQETQYF. In DNA form, the CDR3 reads TGTGCCAGCCGAGACTGGACTAGCGGAGATCAAGAGACCCAGTACTTC.

The CDR3 DNA sequence: TGTGCCAGCAGCCTAGGACAGGGAGGAAACACCATATATTTT. Protein sequence: CASSLGQGGNTIYF. The chain couples TRBV5-6 to TRBJ1-3, with 8 bases fitting TRBD1. Germline CDR1 is SGHDT and CDR2 is YYEEEE. The J segment lost 4 bases and the V segment lost 4 bases, leaving 4 bases of the junction unmatched. The CDR3 length is 14 residues.

The CDR3 DNA reads TGCGCCAGCAGCCAAGATCCAGGGTCTGAAAAACTGTTTTTT. This codes for CASSQDPGSEKLFF. V gene TRBV4-1 combines with J gene TRBJ1-4; a possible D gene is TRBD1 (5 bases). Germline loops: CDR1 MGHRA, CDR2 YSYEKL. V was cut by 0 bases and J by 7 bases, with 9 bases left in between. The CDR3 spans 14 residues.

The chain has TRBV13 and TRBJ2-3; 7 positions match TRBD1. The germline V gene encodes CDR1 PRHDT and CDR2 FYEKMQ (reference sequence). CDR3 length: 14 amino acids. V was clipped by 5 bases and J by 1 base; unmatched bases: 3. CDR3 nucleotides: TGTGCCAGCAGCCGACAGGGAGGCACAGATACGCAGTATTTT. Residues: CASSRQGGTDTQYF. The whole variable domain, filled in from reference TRBV13 and TRBJ2-3, reads AAGVIQSPRHLIKEKRETATLKCYPIPRHDTVYWYQQGPGQDPQFLISFYEKMQSDKGSIPDRFSAQQFSDYHSELNMSSLELGDSALYFCASSRQGGTDTQYFGPGTRLTVL.

V is TRBV9 and J is TRBJ1-2; possibly TRBD1 for D (6 bases). There are 16 residues in the CDR3. The germline gives CDR1 SGDLS, CDR2 YYNGEE. V was clipped by 1 base and J by 3 bases, with 16 bases between them. The CDR3: CASSVYLTGLDYGYTF. CDR3 DNA: TGTGCCAGCAGCGTATACCTCACAGGGTTGGACTATGGCTACACCTTC. Full variable domain (remainder filled in from reference TRBV9 and TRBJ1-2): DSGVTQTPKHLITATGQRVTLRCSPRSGDLSVYWYQQSLDQGLQFLIQYYNGEERAKGNILERFSAQQFPDLHSELNLSSLELGDSALYFCASSVYLTGLDYGYTFGSGTRLTVV.

As concerns this clone: Other DNA variants within this sample encode the same CDR3. The chain links TRBV7-2 to TRBJ2-7, with TRBD1 identical over 9 bases. V lost 1 base and J lost 4; bases outside the gene matches: 2. Germline assignment: CDR1 SGHTA and CDR2 FQGNSA. The CDR3 has 14 residues. The CDR3 loop reads CASSLDRGRYEQYF. The CDR3 coding sequence is TGTGCCAGCAGCTTAGACAGGGGGCGGTACGAGCAGTACTTC.

This clone is a singleton in its sample. V and J are TRBV4-3 and TRBJ2-7, with TRBD1 matching over 7 bases. This CDR3 has 15 residues. Looked up from germline, CDR1 is LGHNA and CDR2 is YSLEER. Germline trimming cut 0 bases from V and 7 bases from J; bases unmatched to any gene: 9. CDR3 loop: CASSQERGRSGEQYF. The DNA of the CDR3 is TGCGCCAGCAGCCAAGAAAGGGGGCGGTCCGGGGAGCAGTACTTC.

The chain uses TRBV3-1 (or the pseudogene TRBV3-2) and TRBJ1-4; TRBD1 is a possible D gene (6 bases). Germline V gene sequence: CDR1 LGHDT, CDR2 YNNKEL (reference sequence). V was cut by 0 bases and J by 3 bases, with 11 bases left in between. The CDR3 runs 16 residues. The CDR3 DNA is TGTGCCAGCAGCCAAGATCTGGGGGCGGCTAATGAAAAACTGTTTTTT. It encodes CASSQDLGAANEKLFF.

In its sample, this clone was seen a few times. The chain links TRBV7-2 to TRBJ2-7, with 16 bases identical to TRBD2. CDR3 size: 17 residues. Trimming took 5 bases from V and 7 from J; bases not matched to a gene: 11. Looked up from germline, CDR1 is SGHTA and CDR2 is FQGNSA. CDR3 bases: TGTGCCAGCAGCCCCCGGTCTGGGACTAGCGGGAGGGGGGAGCAGTACTTC. It is translated as CASSPRSGTSGRGEQYF. The full variable domain, rest sourced from reference TRBV7-2 and TRBJ2-7, is GAGVSQSPSNKVTEKGKDVELRCDPISGHTALYWYRQSLGQGLEFLIYFQGNSAPDKSGLPSDRFSAERTGGSVSTLTIQRTQQEDSAVYLCASSPRSGTSGRGEQYFGPGTRLTVT.

This clone was seen once. The chain employs TRBV5-8 and TRBJ2-1; TRBD2 might be the D (5 bases). The V end was cut by 1 base, the J end by 9 bases, with 11 bases between. Looked up from germline, CDR1 is SGHTS and CDR2 is YDEGEE. This CDR3 contains 13 residues. The CDR3 sequence is CASSLKTLAEQFF. The CDR3 DNA is TGTGCCAGCAGCTTGAAAACCCTAGCTGAGCAGTTCTTC.

This clone was recorded a few times. This chain joins TRBV4-1 and TRBJ2-3; D unresolved. The CDR3 is 13 amino acids. Per germline, CDR1 MGHRA and CDR2 YSYEKL. V lost 1 base to trimming and J lost 10 bases, with 12 bases between them. CDR3 sequence reads: CASSQGLAAPQYF. In DNA form, the CDR3 reads TGCGCCAGCAGCCAAGGCTTAGCCGCGCCGCAGTATTTT.

The chain is built from TRBV5-1 and TRBJ1-6; D remains ambiguous. The CDR3 has 18 amino acids. The germline CDR1 and CDR2 sequences are SGHRS and YFSETQ. V was clipped by 2 bases and J by 6 bases, with 21 bases between them. As DNA, the CDR3 is TGCGCCAGCAGCTTATTTGGGGAGGCGCTTACCTCTAATTCACCCCTCCACTTT. Its translation: CASSLFGEALTSNSPLHF.

The chain carries TRBV10-2 and TRBJ1-2; D remains ambiguous. Germline CDR1 and CDR2: WSHSY and SAAADI. Trimming stripped 2 bases from V and 3 bases from J, with 4 bases between. This CDR3 comprises 12 residues. The CDR3 reads CASSERYYGYTF. CDR3 nucleotides: TGCGCCAGCAGTGAGCGGTACTATGGCTACACCTTC.

This clone was counted a single time. The rearrangement uses TRBV30 and TRBJ1-5; a possible D gene is TRBD1 (6 bases). V was trimmed by 4 bases and J by 4 bases, leaving 17 bases between them. CDR1 is GTSNPN and CDR2 is SVGIG in the germline V gene (reference sequence). This CDR3 region has 15 residues. CDR3 sequence reads: CAWTSQSGVNQPQHF. CDR3 nucleotide sequence: TGTGCCTGGACTTCCCAGTCAGGGGTAAATCAGCCCCAGCATTTT.

The genes are TRBV28 and TRBJ2-3; weak D call: TRBD1 (6 bases). V was trimmed by 6 bases and J by 1 base, leaving 8 bases between them. Germline V lookup: CDR1 MDHEN, CDR2 SYDVKM. This CDR3 spans 13 amino acids. CDR3 DNA: TGTGCCAGCAGGGACAGTCGCACAGATACGCAGTATTTT. It codes for CASRDSRTDTQYF.

This chain links TRBV7-9 with TRBJ2-3, with a weak D call TRBD2 (6 bases). Trimming took 7 bases from V and 4 from J, leaving 18 bases between them. CDR3 size: 15 residues. Germline V gene data show CDR1 as SEHNR and CDR2 as FQNEAQ (reference sequence). The CDR3 DNA follows: TGTGCCAGCACCACCCGCGGCGGGGTTTCAGATACGCAGTATTTT. Translating gives CASTTRGGVSDTQYF.

The CDR3 spells CASSPSSGNTIYF. In DNA, the CDR3 is TGTGCCAGCTCACCGAGCTCTGGAAACACCATATATTTT. The genes are TRBV18 and TRBJ1-3; no clear D gene. Germline V gene sequence: CDR1 KGHSH, CDR2 LQKENI. V was trimmed by 3 bases and J by 0 bases, leaving 3 bases between them. The CDR3 is 13 residues long.

The J gene is TRBJ2-7, the V gene TRBV10-3, with a weak D call TRBD2 (5 bases). The CDR3 spans 13 residues. The V end lost 7 bases, the J end lost 0 bases, and 10 bases lay between the germline ends. Germline-derived CDR1 and CDR2 are ENHRY and SYGVKD. The CDR3 DNA reads as TGTGCCATCACTCGGGATTCCTCCTACGAGCAGTACTTC. Translated, it gives CAITRDSSYEQYF.